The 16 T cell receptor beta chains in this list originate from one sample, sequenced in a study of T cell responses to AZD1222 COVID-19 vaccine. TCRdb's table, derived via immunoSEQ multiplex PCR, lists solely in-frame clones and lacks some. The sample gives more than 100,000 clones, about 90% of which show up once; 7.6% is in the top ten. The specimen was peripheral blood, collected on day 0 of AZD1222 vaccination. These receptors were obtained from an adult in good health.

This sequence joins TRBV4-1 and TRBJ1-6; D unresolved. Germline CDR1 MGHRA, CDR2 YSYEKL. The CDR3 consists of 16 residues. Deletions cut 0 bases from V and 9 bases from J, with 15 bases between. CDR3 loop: CASSQEPGFTVSPLHF. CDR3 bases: TGCGCCAGCAGCCAAGAGCCGGGGTTTACAGTTTCACCCCTCCACTTT.

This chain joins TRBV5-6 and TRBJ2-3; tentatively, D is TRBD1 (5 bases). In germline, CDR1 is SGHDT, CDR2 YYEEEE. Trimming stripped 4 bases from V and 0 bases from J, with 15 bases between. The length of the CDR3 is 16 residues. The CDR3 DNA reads TGTGCCAGCAGCCCCCAGGGCAGGGTTAGCACAGATACGCAGTATTTT. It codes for CASSPQGRVSTDTQYF. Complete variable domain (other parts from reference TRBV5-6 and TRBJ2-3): DAGVTQSPTHLIKTRGQQVTLRCSPKSGHDTVSWYQQALGQGPQFIFQYYEEEERQRGNFPDRFSGHQFPNYSSELNVNALLLGDSALYLCASSPQGRVSTDTQYFGPGTRLTVL.

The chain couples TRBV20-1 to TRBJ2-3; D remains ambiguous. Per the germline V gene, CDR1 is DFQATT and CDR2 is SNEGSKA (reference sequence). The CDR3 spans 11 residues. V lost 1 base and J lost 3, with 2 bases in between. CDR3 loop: CSARVTDTQYF. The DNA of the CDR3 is TGCAGTGCTAGAGTTACAGATACGCAGTATTTT.

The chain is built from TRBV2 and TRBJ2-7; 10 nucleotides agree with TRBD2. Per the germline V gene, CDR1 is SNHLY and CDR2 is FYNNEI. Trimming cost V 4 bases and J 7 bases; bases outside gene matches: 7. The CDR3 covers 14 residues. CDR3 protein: CASSVLAGSGEQYF. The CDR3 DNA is TGTGCCAGCAGTGTACTAGCGGGGTCGGGAGAGCAGTACTTC.

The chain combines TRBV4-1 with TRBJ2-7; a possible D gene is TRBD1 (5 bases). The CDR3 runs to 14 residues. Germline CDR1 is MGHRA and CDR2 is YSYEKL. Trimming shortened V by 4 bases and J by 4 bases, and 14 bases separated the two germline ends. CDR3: CASSPARVPYEQYF. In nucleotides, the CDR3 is TGCGCCAGCAGCCCCGCCAGGGTTCCTTACGAGCAGTACTTC.

The CDR3 is CSVGKGTNYEQYF. For the CDR3, the DNA is TGCAGCGTTGGGAAAGGCACTAACTACGAGCAGTACTTC. The rearrangement joins TRBV29-1 to TRBJ2-7, with unresolved D. The CDR3 runs 13 residues. V was pared by 4 bases and J by 3 bases, with 13 bases between. Germline CDR1 SQVTM, CDR2 ANQGSEA.

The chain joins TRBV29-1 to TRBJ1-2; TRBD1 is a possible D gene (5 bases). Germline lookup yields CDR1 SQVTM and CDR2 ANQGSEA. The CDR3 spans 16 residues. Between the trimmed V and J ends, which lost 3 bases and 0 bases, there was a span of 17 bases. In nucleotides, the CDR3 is TGCAGCGTTGAGGGGACCCTGACCCCACCTAACTATGGCTACACCTTC. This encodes CSVEGTLTPPNYGYTF.

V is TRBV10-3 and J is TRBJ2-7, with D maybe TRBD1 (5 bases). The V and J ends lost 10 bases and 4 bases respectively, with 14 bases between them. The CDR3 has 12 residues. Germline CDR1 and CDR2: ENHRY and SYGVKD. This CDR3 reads CATQGDVYEQYF. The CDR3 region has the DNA TGTGCCACCCAGGGTGATGTATACGAGCAGTACTTC.

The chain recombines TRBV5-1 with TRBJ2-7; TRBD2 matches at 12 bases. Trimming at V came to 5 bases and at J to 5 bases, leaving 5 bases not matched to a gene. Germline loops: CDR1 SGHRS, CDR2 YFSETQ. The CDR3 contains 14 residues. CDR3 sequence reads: CASSTSGGSHEQYF. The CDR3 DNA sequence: TGCGCCAGCAGTACTAGCGGGGGGTCCCACGAGCAGTACTTC.

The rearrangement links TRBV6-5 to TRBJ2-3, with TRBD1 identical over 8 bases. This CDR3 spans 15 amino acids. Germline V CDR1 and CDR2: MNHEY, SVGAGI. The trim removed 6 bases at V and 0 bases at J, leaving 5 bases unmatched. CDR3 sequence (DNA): TGTGCCAGCAGGAGAACAGGGGGGAGCACAGATACGCAGTATTTT. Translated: CASRRTGGSTDTQYF.

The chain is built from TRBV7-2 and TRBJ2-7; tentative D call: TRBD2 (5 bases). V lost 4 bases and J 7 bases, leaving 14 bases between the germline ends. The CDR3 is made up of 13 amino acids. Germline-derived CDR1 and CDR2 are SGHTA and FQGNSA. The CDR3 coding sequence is TGTGCCAGCAGCTCTCCGACTAAGAGGGAGCAGTACTTC. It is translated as CASSSPTKREQYF.

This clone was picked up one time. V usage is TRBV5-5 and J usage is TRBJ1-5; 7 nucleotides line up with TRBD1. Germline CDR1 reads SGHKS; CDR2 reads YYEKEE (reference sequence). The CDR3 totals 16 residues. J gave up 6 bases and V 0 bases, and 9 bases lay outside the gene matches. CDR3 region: CASSLARGVSGQPQHF. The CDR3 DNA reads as TGTGCCAGCAGCTTGGCCAGGGGGGTTTCTGGTCAGCCCCAGCATTTT.

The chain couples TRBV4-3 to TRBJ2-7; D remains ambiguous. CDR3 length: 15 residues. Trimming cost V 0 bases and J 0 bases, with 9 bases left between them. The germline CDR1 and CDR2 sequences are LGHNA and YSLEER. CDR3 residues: CASSQDRLTSYEQYF. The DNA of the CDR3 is TGCGCCAGCAGCCAAGATCGCCTGACCTCCTACGAGCAGTACTTC.

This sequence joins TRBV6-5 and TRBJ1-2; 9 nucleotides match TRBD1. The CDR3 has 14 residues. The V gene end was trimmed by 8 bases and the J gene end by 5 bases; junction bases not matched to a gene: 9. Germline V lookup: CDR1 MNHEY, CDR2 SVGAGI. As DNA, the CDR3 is TGTGCCAGCCGAAGCGGACAGGGGTTGTATGGCTACACCTTC. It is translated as CASRSGQGLYGYTF.

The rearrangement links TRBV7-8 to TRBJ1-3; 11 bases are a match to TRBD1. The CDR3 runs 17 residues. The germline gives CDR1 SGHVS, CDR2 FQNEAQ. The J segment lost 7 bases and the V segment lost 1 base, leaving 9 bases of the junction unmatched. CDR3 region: CASSLGFGQGAVNTIYF. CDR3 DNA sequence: TGTGCCAGCAGCTTAGGTTTCGGACAGGGGGCGGTGAACACCATATATTTT. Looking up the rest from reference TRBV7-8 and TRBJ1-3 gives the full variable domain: GAGVSQSPRYKVAKRGQDVALRCDPISGHVSLFWYQQALGQGPEFLTYFQNEAQLDKSGLPSDRFFAERPEGSVSTLKIQRTQQEDSAVYLCASSLGFGQGAVNTIYFGEGSWLTVV.

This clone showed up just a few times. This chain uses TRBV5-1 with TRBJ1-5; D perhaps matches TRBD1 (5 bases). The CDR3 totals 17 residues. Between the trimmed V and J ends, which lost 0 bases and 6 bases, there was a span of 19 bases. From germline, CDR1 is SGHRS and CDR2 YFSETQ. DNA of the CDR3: TGCGCCAGCAGCTTGGGACCTCAGGGTTTGGATATTCAGCCCCAGCATTTT. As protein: CASSLGPQGLDIQPQHF.